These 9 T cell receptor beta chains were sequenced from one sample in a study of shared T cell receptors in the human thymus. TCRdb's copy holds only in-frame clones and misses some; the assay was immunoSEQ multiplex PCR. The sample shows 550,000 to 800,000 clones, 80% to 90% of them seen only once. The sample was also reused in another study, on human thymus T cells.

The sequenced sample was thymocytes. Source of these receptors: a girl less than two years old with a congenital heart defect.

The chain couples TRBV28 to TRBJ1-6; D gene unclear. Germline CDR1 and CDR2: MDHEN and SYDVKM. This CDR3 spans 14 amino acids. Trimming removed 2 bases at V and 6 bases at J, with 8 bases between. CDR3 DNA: TGTGCCAGCAGTTTAAGCCCGCTTAATTCACCCCTCCACTTT. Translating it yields CASSLSPLNSPLHF. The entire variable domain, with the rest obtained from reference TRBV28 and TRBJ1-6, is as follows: DVKVTQSSRYLVKRTGEKVFLECVQDMDHENMFWYRQDPGLGLRLIYFSYDVKMKEKGDIPEGYSVSREKKERFSLILESASTNQTSMYLCASSLSPLNSPLHFGNGTRLTVT.

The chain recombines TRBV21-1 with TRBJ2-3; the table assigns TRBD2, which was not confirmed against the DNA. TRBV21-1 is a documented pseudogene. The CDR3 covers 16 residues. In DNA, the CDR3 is TGTGCCAGCAGCAAAGTTAGGCTAGCGGGGGTAGATACGCAGTATTTT. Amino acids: CASSKVRLAGVDTQYF.

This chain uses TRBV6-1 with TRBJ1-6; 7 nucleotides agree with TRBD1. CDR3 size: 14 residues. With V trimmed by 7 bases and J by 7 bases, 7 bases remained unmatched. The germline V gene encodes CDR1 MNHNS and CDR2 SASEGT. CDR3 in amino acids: CASTMTGFNSPLHF. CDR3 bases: TGTGCCAGCACTATGACAGGGTTCAATTCACCCCTCCACTTT.

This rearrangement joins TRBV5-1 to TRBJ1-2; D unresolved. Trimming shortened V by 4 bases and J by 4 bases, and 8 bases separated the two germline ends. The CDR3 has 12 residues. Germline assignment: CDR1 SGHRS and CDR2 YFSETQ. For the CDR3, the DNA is TGCGCCAGCAGCCCTCGCGGCTATGGCTACACCTTC. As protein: CASSPRGYGYTF. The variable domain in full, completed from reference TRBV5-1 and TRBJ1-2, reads KAGVTQTPRYLIKTRGQQVTLSCSPISGHRSVSWYQQTPGQGLQFLFEYFSETQRNKGNFPGRFSGRQFSNSRSEMNVSTLELGDSALYLCASSPRGYGYTFGSGTRLTVV.

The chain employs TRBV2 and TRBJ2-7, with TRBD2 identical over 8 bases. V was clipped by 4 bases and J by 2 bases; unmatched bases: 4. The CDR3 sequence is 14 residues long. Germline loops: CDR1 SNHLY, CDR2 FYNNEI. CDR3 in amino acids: CASSVGGGPYEQYF. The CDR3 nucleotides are TGTGCCAGCAGTGTGGGCGGGGGGCCCTACGAGCAGTACTTC.

This CDR3 is CASSLRLAGGKNEQFF. CDR3 DNA sequence: TGTGCCAGCAGCCTGCGTCTAGCGGGGGGAAAGAATGAGCAGTTCTTC. The rearrangement uses TRBV7-9 and TRBJ2-1, with 11 bases identical to TRBD2. The CDR3 is 16 residues long. The J segment lost 7 bases and the V segment lost 5 bases, leaving 10 bases of the junction unmatched. Looked up from germline, CDR1 is SEHNR and CDR2 is FQNEAQ (reference sequence).

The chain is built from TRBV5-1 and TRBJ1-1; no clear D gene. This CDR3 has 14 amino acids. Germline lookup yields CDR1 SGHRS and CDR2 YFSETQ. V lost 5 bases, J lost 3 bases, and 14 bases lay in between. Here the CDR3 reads CASRPPQRDTEAFF. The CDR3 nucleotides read TGCGCCAGCAGGCCCCCCCAGCGGGACACTGAAGCTTTCTTT. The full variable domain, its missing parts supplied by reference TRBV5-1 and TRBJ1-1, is KAGVTQTPRYLIKTRGQQVTLSCSPISGHRSVSWYQQTPGQGLQFLFEYFSETQRNKGNFPGRFSGRQFSNSRSEMNVSTLELGDSALYLCASRPPQRDTEAFFGQGTRLTVV.

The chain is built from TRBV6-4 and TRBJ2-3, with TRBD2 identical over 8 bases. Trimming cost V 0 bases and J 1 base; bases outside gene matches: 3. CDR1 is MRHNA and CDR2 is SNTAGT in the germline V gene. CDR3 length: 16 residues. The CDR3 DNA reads TGTGCCAGCAGTGACTCTCCAGCGGGGGGCACAGATACGCAGTATTTT. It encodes CASSDSPAGGTDTQYF.

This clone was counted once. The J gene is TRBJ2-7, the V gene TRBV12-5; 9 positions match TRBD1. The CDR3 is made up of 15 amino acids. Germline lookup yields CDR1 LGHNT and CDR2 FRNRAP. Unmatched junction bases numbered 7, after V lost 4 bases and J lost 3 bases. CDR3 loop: CASGSLGQGFYEQYF. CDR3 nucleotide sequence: TGTGCTAGTGGTTCGCTTGGACAGGGGTTCTACGAGCAGTACTTC. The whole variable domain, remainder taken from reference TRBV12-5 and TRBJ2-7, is DARVTQTPRHKVTEMGQEVTMRCQPILGHNTVFWYRQTMMQGLELLAYFRNRAPLDDSGMPKDRFSAEMPDATLATLKIQPSEPRDSAVYFCASGSLGQGFYEQYFGPGTRLTVT.